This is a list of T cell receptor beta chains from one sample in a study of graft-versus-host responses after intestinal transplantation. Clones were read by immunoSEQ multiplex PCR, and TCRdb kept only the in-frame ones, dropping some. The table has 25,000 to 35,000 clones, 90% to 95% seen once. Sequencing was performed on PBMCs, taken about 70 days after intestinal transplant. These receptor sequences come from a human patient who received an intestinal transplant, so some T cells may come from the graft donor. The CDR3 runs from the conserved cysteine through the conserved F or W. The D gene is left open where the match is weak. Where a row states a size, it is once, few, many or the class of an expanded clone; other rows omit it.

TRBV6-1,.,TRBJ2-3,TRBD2,CASSELAGGPDTQYF,TGTGCCAGCAGTGAACTAGCGGGGGGGCCAGATACGCAGTATTTT
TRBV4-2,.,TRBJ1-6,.,CASSQDRVDRWPLHF,TGTGCCAGCAGCCAAGATAGGGTGGATCGGTGGCCCCTCCACTTT
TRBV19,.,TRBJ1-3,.,CASSMWGNTIYF,TGTGCCAGTAGTATGTGGGGAAACACCATATATTTT
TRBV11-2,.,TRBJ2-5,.,CASSAFGDTIQETQYF,TGTGCCAGCAGCGCCTTCGGGGACACAATTCAAGAGACCCAGTACTTC
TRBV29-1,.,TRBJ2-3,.,CSVMTFTDTQYF,TGCAGCGTTATGACATTCACAGATACGCAGTATTTT
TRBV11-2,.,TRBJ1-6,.,CASSLDLGAPLHF,TGTGCCAGCAGCTTAGATCTGGGGGCACCCCTCCACTTT
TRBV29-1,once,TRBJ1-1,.,CSVAQGTEAFF,TGCAGCGTTGCGCAGGGAACTGAAGCTTTCTTT
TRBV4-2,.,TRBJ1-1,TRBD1,CASSQVQGRMNTEAFF,TGTGCCAGCAGCCAGGTACAGGGGAGAATGAACACTGAAGCTTTCTTT
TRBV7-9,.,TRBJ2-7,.,CASSLDRGEAYEQYF,TGTGCCAGCAGCCTTGACCGTGGGGAAGCCTACGAGCAGTACTTC
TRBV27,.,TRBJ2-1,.,CASSLKLYPNNEQFF,TGTGCCAGCAGTTTAAAGCTCTACCCCAACAATGAGCAGTTCTTC
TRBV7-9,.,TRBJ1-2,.,CASSLTDPRYYGYTF,TGTGCCAGCAGCTTAACAGACCCAAGATACTATGGCTACACCTTC
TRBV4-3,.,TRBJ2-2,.,CASSLGQPNTGELFF,TGCGCCAGCAGCTTGGGACAACCGAACACCGGGGAGCTGTTTTTT